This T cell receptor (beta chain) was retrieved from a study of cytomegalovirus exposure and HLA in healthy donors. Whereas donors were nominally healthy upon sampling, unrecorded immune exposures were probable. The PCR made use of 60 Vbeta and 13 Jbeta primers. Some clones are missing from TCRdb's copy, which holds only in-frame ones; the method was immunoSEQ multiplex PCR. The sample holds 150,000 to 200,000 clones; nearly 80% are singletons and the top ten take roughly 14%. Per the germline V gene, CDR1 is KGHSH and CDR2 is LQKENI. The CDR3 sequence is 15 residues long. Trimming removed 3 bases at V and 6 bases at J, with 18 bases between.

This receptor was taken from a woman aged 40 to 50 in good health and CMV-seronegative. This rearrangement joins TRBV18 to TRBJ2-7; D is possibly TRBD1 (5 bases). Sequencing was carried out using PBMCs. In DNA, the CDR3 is TGTGCCAGCTCACCGGACAACGACCCGAGAATCGAGCAGTACTTC. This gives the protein CASSPDNDPRIEQYF.